Below, 10 T cell receptor beta chains from the same sample are listed, as sequenced in a study of cytotoxic CD8 clonotypes in ibrutinib-treated CLL. Assay: immunoSEQ multiplex PCR; the TCRdb copy retains only in-frame clones and omits some. The profile shows over 95,000 clones, approximately 56% of them singletons. Sequenced material: PBMCs, taken after 24 months of ibrutinib treatment. The receptors originated from a human donor with chronic lymphocytic leukemia.

The chain couples TRBV30 to TRBJ2-3, with D perhaps TRBD1 or TRBD2 (7 bases each). The CDR3 is 14 amino acids. The germline CDR1 and CDR2 sequences are GTSNPN and SVGIG (reference sequence). The ends were cut back, 0 bases at V and 5 bases at J, with 12 bases in the middle. The chain's CDR3 is CAWSVAGGEDTQYF. The CDR3 DNA sequence: TGTGCCTGGAGTGTAGCAGGGGGGGAAGATACGCAGTATTTT.

CDR3 in amino acids: CASSVGVANTGELFF. The CDR3 DNA reads as TGTGCCAGCAGCGTAGGAGTAGCGAACACCGGGGAGCTGTTTTTT. J is TRBJ2-2 and V is TRBV9; D remains ambiguous. Looked up from germline, CDR1 is SGDLS and CDR2 is YYNGEE. The CDR3 totals 15 residues. V lost 0 bases and J 0 bases, leaving 6 bases between the germline ends. Variable domain in full (rest from reference TRBV9 and TRBJ2-2): DSGVTQTPKHLITATGQRVTLRCSPRSGDLSVYWYQQSLDQGLQFLIQYYNGEERAKGNILERFSAQQFPDLHSELNLSSLELGDSALYFCASSVGVANTGELFFGEGSRLTVL.

This clone was seen a few times. The V call is TRBV27, the J call TRBJ2-7; weak D call: TRBD2 (5 bases). From germline, CDR1 is MNHEY and CDR2 SMNVEV (reference sequence). The CDR3 loop spans 18 amino acids. Trimming left V 4 bases short and J 3 bases short, with 25 bases between. Written as DNA, the CDR3 is TGTGCCAGCAGTTCGTCTCTGAGAGGACCCGCCGGGATCTACGAGCAGTACTTC. This gives the protein CASSSSLRGPAGIYEQYF.

J is TRBJ2-1 and V is TRBV27; 10 nucleotides agree with TRBD1. The CDR3 is 15 amino acids. Germline lookup yields CDR1 MNHEY and CDR2 SMNVEV (reference sequence). J was trimmed by 3 bases and V by 8 bases; bases with no gene match: 7. CDR3 sequence reads: CASAPDRGHYNEQFF. The CDR3 coding sequence is TGTGCCAGCGCCCCCGACAGGGGGCACTACAATGAGCAGTTCTTC.

This chain connects TRBV28 to TRBJ2-7, with 9 bases that match TRBD1. With 5 bases clipped from V and 3 bases from J, the junction kept 5 bases outside the gene matches. The CDR3 loop spans 14 amino acids. The V gene's germline CDR1 is MDHEN and CDR2 SYDVKM. In DNA, the CDR3 is TGTGCCAGCAGTCCGCCGGACAGGGGCTACGAGCAGTACTTC. Translated: CASSPPDRGYEQYF.

The chain carries TRBV10-3 and TRBJ2-1; 14 nucleotides align to TRBD2. Germline V gene data show CDR1 as ENHRY and CDR2 as SYGVKD. The CDR3 is 19 residues long. V shed 0 bases and J 1 base; nucleotides not matched to a gene: 5. This CDR3 is CAISESGLAGVSSYNEQFF. CDR3 in DNA: TGTGCCATCAGTGAGTCGGGACTAGCGGGGGTTTCGTCCTACAATGAGCAGTTCTTC.

The J gene is TRBJ1-4, the V gene TRBV19, with D unclear. Germline loops: CDR1 LNHDA, CDR2 SQIVND (reference sequence). The CDR3 covers 14 residues. The V and J ends lost 5 bases and 5 bases respectively, with 12 bases between them. CDR3 amino acids: CASSPGGRNEKLFF. Written as DNA, the CDR3 is TGTGCCAGTAGTCCGGGTGGCCGGAATGAAAAACTGTTTTTT.

The V and J genes are TRBV10-3 and TRBJ2-7, with a weak D call TRBD1 (7 bases). Per the germline V gene, CDR1 is ENHRY and CDR2 is SYGVKD. V was cut by 2 bases and J by 5 bases, with 19 bases left in between. CDR3 length equals 16 residues. CDR3 sequence: CAISEKEGAVKHEQYF. The CDR3 DNA follows: TGTGCCATCAGTGAGAAGGAGGGGGCCGTGAAGCACGAGCAGTACTTC.

V usage is TRBV14 and J usage is TRBJ2-3; D not resolved. Per germline, CDR1 SGHDN and CDR2 FVKESK. The V end was cut by 2 bases, the J end by 2 bases, with 8 bases between. CDR3 length equals 14 residues. CDR3 DNA sequence: TGTGCCAGCAGCCAACCCGAGTACACAGATACGCAGTATTTT. The encoded protein is CASSQPEYTDTQYF.

The J gene is TRBJ2-1, the V gene TRBV28; D is ambiguous. The V end was cut by 6 bases, the J end by 8 bases, with 8 bases between. Germline lookup yields CDR1 MDHEN and CDR2 SYDVKM. The CDR3 has 11 residues. CDR3 sequence (DNA): TGTGCCAGCAGGTCACAATATGAGCAGTTCTTC. Translating it yields CASRSQYEQFF.